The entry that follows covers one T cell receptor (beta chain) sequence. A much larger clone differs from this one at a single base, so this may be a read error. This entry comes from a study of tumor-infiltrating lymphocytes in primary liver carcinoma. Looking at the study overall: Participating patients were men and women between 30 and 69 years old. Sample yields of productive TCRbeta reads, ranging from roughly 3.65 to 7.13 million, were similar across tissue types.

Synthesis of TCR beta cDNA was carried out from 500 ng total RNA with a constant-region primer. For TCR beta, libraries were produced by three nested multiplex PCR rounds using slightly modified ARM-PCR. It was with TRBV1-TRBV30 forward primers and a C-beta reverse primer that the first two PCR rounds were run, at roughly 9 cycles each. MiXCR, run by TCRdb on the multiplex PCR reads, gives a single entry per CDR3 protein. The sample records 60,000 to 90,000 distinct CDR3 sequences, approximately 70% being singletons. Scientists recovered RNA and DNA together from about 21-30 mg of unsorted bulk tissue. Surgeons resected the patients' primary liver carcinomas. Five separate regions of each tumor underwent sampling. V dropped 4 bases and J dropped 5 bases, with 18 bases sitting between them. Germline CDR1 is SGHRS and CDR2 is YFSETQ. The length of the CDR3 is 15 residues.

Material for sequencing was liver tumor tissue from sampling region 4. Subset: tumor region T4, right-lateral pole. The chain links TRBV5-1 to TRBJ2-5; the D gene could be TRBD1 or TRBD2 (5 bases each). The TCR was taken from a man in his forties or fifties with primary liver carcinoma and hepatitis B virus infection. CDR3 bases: TGCGCCAGCAGCCCCCGAGCTAGGGGAGAGGAGACCCAGTACTTC. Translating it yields CASSPRARGEETQYF. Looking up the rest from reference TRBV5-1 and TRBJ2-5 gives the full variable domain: KAGVTQTPRYLIKTRGQQVTLSCSPISGHRSVSWYQQTPGQGLQFLFEYFSETQRNKGNFPGRFSGRQFSNSRSEMNVSTLELGDSALYLCASSPRARGEETQYFGPGTRLLVL.